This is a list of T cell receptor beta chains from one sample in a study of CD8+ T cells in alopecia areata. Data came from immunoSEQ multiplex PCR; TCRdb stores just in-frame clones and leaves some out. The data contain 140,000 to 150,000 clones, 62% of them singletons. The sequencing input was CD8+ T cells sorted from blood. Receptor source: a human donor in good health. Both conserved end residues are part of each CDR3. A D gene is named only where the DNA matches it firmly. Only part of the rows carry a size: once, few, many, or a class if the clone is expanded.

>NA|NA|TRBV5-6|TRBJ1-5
CASSLAEGQPQHF
TGTGCCAGCAGCTTGGCAGAAGGACAGCCCCAGCATTTT
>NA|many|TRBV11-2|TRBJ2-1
CASNDGAGNEQFF
TGTGCCAGCAACGACGGGGCCGGCAATGAGCAGTTCTTC
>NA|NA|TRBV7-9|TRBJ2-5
CASSHRLETGIQETQYF
TGTGCCAGCAGCCATCGGCTAGAAACGGGGATTCAAGAGACCCAGTACTTC
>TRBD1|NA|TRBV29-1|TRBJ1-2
CSDGTGSEYGYTF
TGCAGCGACGGGACAGGCTCGGAATATGGCTACACCTTC
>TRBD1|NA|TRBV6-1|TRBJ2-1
CASSSGTGGYNEQFF
TGTGCCAGCAGTTCCGGGACAGGGGGATACAATGAGCAGTTCTTC
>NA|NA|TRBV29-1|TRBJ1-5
CSVRDGGNQPQHF
TGCAGCGTGAGGGATGGGGGCAATCAGCCCCAGCATTTT
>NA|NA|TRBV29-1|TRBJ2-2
CSVAGLGVGELFF
TGCAGCGTTGCTGGTCTTGGTGTCGGGGAGCTGTTTTTT
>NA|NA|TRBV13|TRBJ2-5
CASSFLSPRGQETQYF
TGTGCCAGCAGCTTCCTCAGTCCAAGGGGCCAAGAGACCCAGTACTTC
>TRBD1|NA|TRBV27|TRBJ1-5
CASSRQGNNQPQHF
TGTGCCAGCAGCCGACAGGGCAACAATCAGCCCCAGCATTTT
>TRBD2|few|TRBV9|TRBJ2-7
CASSVNSGRAGEQYF
TGTGCCAGCAGCGTAAATAGCGGGAGGGCCGGCGAGCAGTACTTC
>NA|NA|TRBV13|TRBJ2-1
CASSGVGNEQFF
TGTGCCAGCAGTGGCGTTGGCAATGAGCAGTTCTTC
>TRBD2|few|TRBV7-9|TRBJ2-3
CASSLVAGGPDTQYF
TGTGCCAGCAGCTTAGTAGCGGGAGGGCCAGATACGCAGTATTTT
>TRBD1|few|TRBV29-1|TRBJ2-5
CSVLRDSQETQYF
TGCAGCGTGCTCCGGGACAGCCAAGAGACCCAGTACTTC
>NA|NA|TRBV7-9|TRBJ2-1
CASSLSRNEQFF
TGTGCCAGCAGCTTGAGTAGGAATGAGCAGTTCTTC
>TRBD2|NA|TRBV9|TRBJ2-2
CASSAYQRTSAGELFF
TGTGCCAGCAGCGCCTACCAAAGGACTAGCGCCGGGGAGCTGTTTTTT
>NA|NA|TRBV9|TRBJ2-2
CASGTGELFF
TGTGCCAGCGGGACCGGGGAGCTGTTTTTT